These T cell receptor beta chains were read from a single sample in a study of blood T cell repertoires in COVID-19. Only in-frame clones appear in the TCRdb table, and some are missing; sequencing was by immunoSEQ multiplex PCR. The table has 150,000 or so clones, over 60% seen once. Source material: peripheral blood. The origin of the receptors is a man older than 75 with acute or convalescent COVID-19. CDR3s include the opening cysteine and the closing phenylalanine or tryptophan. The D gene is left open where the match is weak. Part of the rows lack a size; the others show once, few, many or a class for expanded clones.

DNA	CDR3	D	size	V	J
TGTGCCAGCAGTTTACGCGCCCCGGGACAGTTTCTCTCTGGGGCCAACGTCCTGACTTTC	CASSLRAPGQFLSGANVLTF	TRBD1	NA	TRBV27	TRBJ2-6
TGTGCCAGCAGCCACTATAGCTCTGGAAACACCATATATTTT	CASSHYSSGNTIYF	NA	NA	TRBV3-1/TRBV3-2	TRBJ1-3
TGTGCCATCAGTCAGTCGGGTAGCGGGGCCAGCTCCTACGAGCAGTACTTC	CAISQSGSGASSYEQYF	TRBD2	NA	TRBV10-3	TRBJ2-7
TGTGCCAGCAGTTCTACCGGGACAGCTTCCTACGAGCAGTACTTC	CASSSTGTASYEQYF	TRBD1	NA	TRBV6-5	TRBJ2-7
TGTGCCAGCCAGGGGGCTGGGACAGATACGCAGTATTTT	CASQGAGTDTQYF	TRBD1	NA	TRBV28	TRBJ2-3
TGTGCCAGCAGCTTGGTTAGGGGGAGTGGGCGGGAGACCCAGTACTTC	CASSLVRGSGRETQYF	NA	NA	TRBV5-6	TRBJ2-5
TGTGCCAGCAGTCAAACAGGGGGTTATAATTCACCCCTCCACTTT	CASSQTGGYNSPLHF	TRBD1	once	TRBV27	TRBJ1-6
TGTGCCAGCAGCTTGGTGGTGACAGCGAACTATGGCTACACCTTC	CASSLVVTANYGYTF	NA	few	TRBV5-5	TRBJ1-2
TGTGCCATCAGGGAGGGGACTAGCGGGGGTGCTAGTAGCACAGATACGCAGTATTTT	CAIREGTSGGASSTDTQYF	TRBD2	NA	TRBV10-3	TRBJ2-3
TGTGCCAGCAGTTACGAGAGGGAGGGAAATTCACCCCTCCACTTT	CASSYEREGNSPLHF	NA	few	TRBV6-5	TRBJ1-6
TGTGCCAGCAGCTTAGCGCGGCTAGCGGGGACTCAAGAGACCCAGTACTTC	CASSLARLAGTQETQYF	TRBD2	NA	TRBV7-2	TRBJ2-5
TGTGCCAGCAGCTTAGATACCGGGACAAGAAGTATGACTGAAGCTTTCTTT	CASSLDTGTRSMTEAFF	NA	NA	TRBV7-2	TRBJ1-1
TGCAGTGCTAGCCAGGAAAACATTCAGTACTTC	CSASQENIQYF	NA	NA	TRBV20-1	TRBJ2-4
TGTGCCTGCTCTGGACCGGTGTTTGGGTGGGGGGGAATCCAGACCCAGTACTTC	CACSGPVFGWGGIQTQYF	TRBD2	NA	TRBV30	TRBJ2-5
TGTGCCAGCAGCCCTCGACGGGGGGGCAACACTGAAGCTTTCTTT	CASSPRRGGNTEAFF	NA	once	TRBV11-2	TRBJ1-1
TGTGCCAGCTCACCACGACAGGGGGCTGGATCCGGGGAGCTGTTTTTT	CASSPRQGAGSGELFF	TRBD1	NA	TRBV18	TRBJ2-2
TGTGCCAGCAGTTACTCCAGCGGGGCGACATGGTACTTC	CASSYSSGATWYF	TRBD2	NA	TRBV6-2/TRBV6-3	TRBJ2-7
TGTGCCACCCGAAGGGGGCAAGAGACCCAGTACTTC	CATRRGQETQYF	NA	few	TRBV11-3	TRBJ2-5
TGTGCCAGCAGCTTAGAGAAAGGGGCCGCGAACACCGGGGAGCTGTTTTTT	CASSLEKGAANTGELFF	NA	NA	TRBV11-3	TRBJ2-2
TGTGCCAGTAGTCCGGACGGGAACCAGGCTGGAAACACCATATATTTT	CASSPDGNQAGNTIYF	NA	NA	TRBV19	TRBJ1-3
TGTGCCAGCAGCTTAGGAGGGTTGGGCTACACCTTC	CASSLGGLGYTF	NA	many	TRBV11-3	TRBJ1-2
TGTGCCAGCTCACCACCGTTGGGACAGGGGGCAGATACGCAGTATTTT	CASSPPLGQGADTQYF	TRBD1	NA	TRBV18	TRBJ2-3
TGTGCCAGCAGCTTGACAGGGGCTACAGGGTCACCCCTCCACTTT	CASSLTGATGSPLHF	TRBD1	NA	TRBV9	TRBJ1-6
TGTGCCAGCAGGGGACAGGGTCTCACAGATACGCAGTATTTT	CASRGQGLTDTQYF	TRBD1	once	TRBV6-5	TRBJ2-3
TGTGCCAGCAGTTATCCGCAAGCGGTCCGAGAGACCCAGTACTTC	CASSYPQAVRETQYF	NA	NA	TRBV6-6	TRBJ2-5
TGTGCCAGCAGTTCTAGTGCGGGGGCCGATACGCAGTATTTT	CASSSSAGADTQYF	NA	few	TRBV7-2	TRBJ2-3
TGTGCCAGTAGTCCCCCCTCCTCTGGGGCCAACGTCCTGACTTTC	CASSPPSSGANVLTF	NA	NA	TRBV19	TRBJ2-6
TGTGCCACCAGCGAATCGAACAGGGTTCTGGAGACCCAGTACTTC	CATSESNRVLETQYF	NA	NA	TRBV24-1	TRBJ2-5
TGTGCCAGCAGCTTGTCATCGGGGGGCGTCGTCAAAAACATTCAGTACTTC	CASSLSSGGVVKNIQYF	NA	NA	TRBV5-6	TRBJ2-4
TGTGCCAGCAGCTTAGGACAGGGGTCCTACAATGAGCAGTTCTTC	CASSLGQGSYNEQFF	TRBD1	NA	TRBV11-3	TRBJ2-1
TGTGCCAGCACTCCTCCCGGGGGGGCGTACACCGGGGAGCTGTTTTTT	CASTPPGGAYTGELFF	TRBD2	NA	TRBV7-9	TRBJ2-2
TGTGCCGGGCGTTCAGGAGAGACCCAGTACTTC	CAGRSGETQYF	NA	NA	TRBV28	TRBJ2-5
TGCAGCGCCGACAGGGGAAGGCCCGGGGACAATGAGCAGTTCTTC	CSADRGRPGDNEQFF	TRBD1	NA	TRBV29-1	TRBJ2-1
TGTGCCAGTAAGACTAGCGGGGGCACAAATACGCAGTATTTT	CASKTSGGTNTQYF	TRBD2	NA	TRBV6-5	TRBJ2-3
TGTGCCATCAGTGCAGGGGGACAGGGGACCTTGAACACTGAAGCTTTCTTT	CAISAGGQGTLNTEAFF	TRBD1	NA	TRBV10-3	TRBJ1-1
TGTGCCAGCAGCATAACAGGGATTAATGAAAAACTGTTTTTT	CASSITGINEKLFF	NA	few	TRBV11-2	TRBJ1-4
TGTGCCAGCAGTCAAGGACAGGTTTCCGGCGAGCAGTACTTC	CASSQGQVSGEQYF	TRBD1	NA	TRBV6-6	TRBJ2-7
TGTGCCAGCAACCCCTTAGCGGGGGGGCAAGAGACCCAGTACTTC	CASNPLAGGQETQYF	TRBD2	NA	TRBV27	TRBJ2-5
TGTGCCAGCAGGCAAATACAGGGGTCCTACGAGCAGTACTTC	CASRQIQGSYEQYF	TRBD1	once	TRBV6-5	TRBJ2-7
TGTGCCAGCAGCCAGGGACAGGGCCAAGAGACCCAGTACTTC	CASSQGQGQETQYF	TRBD1	NA	TRBV7-2	TRBJ2-5
TGTGCCACCAGCACAACCGGGACAGTAAAAGCTTTCTTT	CATSTTGTVKAFF	TRBD1	NA	TRBV15	TRBJ1-1
TGTGCCAGCAGCCGGACTAGCGGGGGGCATCGAGAGCAGTTCTTC	CASSRTSGGHREQFF	TRBD2	NA	TRBV5-6	TRBJ2-1
TGTGCCAGCAGCTTGGATCCTTTCGGGGCTTTCTTT	CASSLDPFGAFF	NA	NA	TRBV5-6	TRBJ1-1
TGTGCCAGTAGTATCCTGGCCGGGACTAGCGGGGGGTATCGTGGTGGTGAGCAGTTCTTC	CASSILAGTSGGYRGGEQFF	TRBD2	NA	TRBV19	TRBJ2-1
TGCGCCAGCAGCTCCGGTGGGCTAGCAGTTGGCTACACCTTC	CASSSGGLAVGYTF	NA	NA	TRBV5-1	TRBJ1-2
TGTGCCATCAGGGGGGACAGCGGCTCTGGGGCCAACGTCCTGACTTTC	CAIRGDSGSGANVLTF	TRBD1	NA	TRBV10-3	TRBJ2-6
TGTGCCACCCAGGGGCGGGGGGCGAGTACTGAAGCTTTCTTT	CATQGRGASTEAFF	NA	NA	TRBV10-3	TRBJ1-1
TGTGCCAGCAGGGAAACAGGGGGCGCGGGGAACACTGAAGCTTTCTTT	CASRETGGAGNTEAFF	TRBD1	NA	TRBV3-1/TRBV3-2	TRBJ1-1
TGTGCCAGCATCATGGGGGGAGGTACTGAAGCTTTCTTT	CASIMGGGTEAFF	NA	once	TRBV12-3/TRBV12-4	TRBJ1-1
TGTGCCAGCAGCTTGGTGGGGACAGGCCAGACTGAAGCTTTCTTT	CASSLVGTGQTEAFF	TRBD1	NA	TRBV5-4	TRBJ1-1
TGTGCCAGCAGCTTATTTGGGGAGCTTGGCGGGGAGCTGTTTTTT	CASSLFGELGGELFF	NA	NA	TRBV7-9	TRBJ2-2
TGCAGCGTTGAAGATGGCAGCTATGGCTACACCTTC	CSVEDGSYGYTF	NA	NA	TRBV29-1	TRBJ1-2
TGCGCCAGCAGCCAAGAGACTCCGGGGGGCTTTTCGAACACCGGGGAGCTGTTTTTT	CASSQETPGGFSNTGELFF	NA	NA	TRBV4-1	TRBJ2-2
TGCGCCAGCAGCTTGGTGTCGGGTAGGGAGACCCAGTACTTC	CASSLVSGRETQYF	NA	NA	TRBV5-1	TRBJ2-5
TGTGCCAGCAGTTTATTGTCAGGTCCCTCTGGAAACACCATATATTTT	CASSLLSGPSGNTIYF	NA	NA	TRBV28	TRBJ1-3